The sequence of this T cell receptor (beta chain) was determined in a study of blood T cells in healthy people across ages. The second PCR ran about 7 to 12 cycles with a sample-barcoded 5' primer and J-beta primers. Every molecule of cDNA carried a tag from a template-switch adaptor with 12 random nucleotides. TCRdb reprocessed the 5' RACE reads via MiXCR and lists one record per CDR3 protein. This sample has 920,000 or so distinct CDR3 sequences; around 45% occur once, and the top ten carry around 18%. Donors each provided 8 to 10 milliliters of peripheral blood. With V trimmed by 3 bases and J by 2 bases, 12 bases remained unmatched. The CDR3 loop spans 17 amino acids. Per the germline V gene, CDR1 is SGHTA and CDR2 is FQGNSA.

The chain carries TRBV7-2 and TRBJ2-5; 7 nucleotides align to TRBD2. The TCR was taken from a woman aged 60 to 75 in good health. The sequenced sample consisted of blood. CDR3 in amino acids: CASSLKGPAGRQETQYF. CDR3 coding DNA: TGTGCCAGCAGCTTGAAGGGTCCAGCGGGGAGACAAGAGACCCAGTACTTC.